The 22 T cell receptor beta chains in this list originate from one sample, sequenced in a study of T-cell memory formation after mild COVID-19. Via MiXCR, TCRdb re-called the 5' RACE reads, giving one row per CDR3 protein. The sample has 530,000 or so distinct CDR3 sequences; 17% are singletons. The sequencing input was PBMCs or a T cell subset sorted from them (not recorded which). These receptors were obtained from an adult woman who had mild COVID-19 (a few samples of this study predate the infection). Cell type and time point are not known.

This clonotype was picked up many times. The DNA for the CDR3 is TGTGCCAGCAGCTATGTTCCGGGACTAGCGCCTAGCGAGCAGTACTTC. It codes for CASSYVPGLAPSEQYF. The V and J genes are TRBV7-9 and TRBJ2-7, with 10 bases matching TRBD2. The CDR3 totals 16 residues. V lost 4 bases and J lost 6; bases outside the gene matches: 12. Germline loops: CDR1 SEHNR, CDR2 FQNEAQ (reference sequence).

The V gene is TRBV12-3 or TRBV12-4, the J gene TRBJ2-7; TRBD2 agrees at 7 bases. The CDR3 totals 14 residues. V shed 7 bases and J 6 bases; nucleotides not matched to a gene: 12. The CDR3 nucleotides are TGTGCCAGCACCCCCTCGGGGGGTACCCGCGAGCAGTACTTC. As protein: CASTPSGGTREQYF.

In DNA form, the CDR3 reads TGTGCCAGCTCACGGGACAGCCGGAACACTGAAGCTTTCTTT. Amino acids: CASSRDSRNTEAFF. The chain links TRBV18 to TRBJ1-1; TRBD1 aligns across 7 bases. With 4 bases clipped from V and 1 base from J, the junction kept 3 bases outside the gene matches. The CDR3 consists of 14 residues. CDR1 KGHSH and CDR2 LQKENI come from the germline V gene.

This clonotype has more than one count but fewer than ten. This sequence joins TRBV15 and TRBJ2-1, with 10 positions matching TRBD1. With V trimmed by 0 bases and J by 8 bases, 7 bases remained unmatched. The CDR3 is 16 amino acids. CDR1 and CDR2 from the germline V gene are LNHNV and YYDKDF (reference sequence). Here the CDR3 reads CATSRDGGQGIDEQFF. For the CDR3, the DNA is TGTGCCACCAGCAGAGATGGGGGACAGGGGATAGATGAGCAGTTCTTC.

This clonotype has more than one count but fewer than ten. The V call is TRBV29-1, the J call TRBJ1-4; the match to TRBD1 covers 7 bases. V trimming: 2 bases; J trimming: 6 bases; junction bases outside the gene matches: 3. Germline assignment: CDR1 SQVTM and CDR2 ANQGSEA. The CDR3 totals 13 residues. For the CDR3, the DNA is TGCAGCGTTGAAACAGGGGAGGATGAAAAACTGTTTTTT. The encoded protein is CSVETGEDEKLFF.

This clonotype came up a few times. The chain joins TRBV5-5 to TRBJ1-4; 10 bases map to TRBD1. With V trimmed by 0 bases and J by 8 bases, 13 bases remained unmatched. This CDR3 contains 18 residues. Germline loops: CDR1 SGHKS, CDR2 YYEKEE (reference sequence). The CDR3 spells CASSLDGTGARYEEKLFF. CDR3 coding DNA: TGTGCCAGCAGCTTGGACGGGACAGGGGCCCGTTATGAAGAAAAACTGTTTTTT.

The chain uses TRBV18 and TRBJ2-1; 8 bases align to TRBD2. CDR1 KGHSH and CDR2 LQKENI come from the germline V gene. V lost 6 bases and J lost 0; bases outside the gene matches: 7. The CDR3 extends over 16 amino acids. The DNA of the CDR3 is TGTGCCAGCTCTACCACTAGCGGCCGCTCCTACAATGAGCAGTTCTTC. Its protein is CASSTTSGRSYNEQFF.

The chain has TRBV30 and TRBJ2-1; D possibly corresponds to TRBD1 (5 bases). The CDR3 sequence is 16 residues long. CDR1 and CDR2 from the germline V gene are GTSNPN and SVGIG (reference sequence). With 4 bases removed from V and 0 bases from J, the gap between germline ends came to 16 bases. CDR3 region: CAWIGNTGRSYNEQFF. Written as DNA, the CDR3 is TGTGCCTGGATAGGGAACACAGGACGCTCCTACAATGAGCAGTTCTTC.

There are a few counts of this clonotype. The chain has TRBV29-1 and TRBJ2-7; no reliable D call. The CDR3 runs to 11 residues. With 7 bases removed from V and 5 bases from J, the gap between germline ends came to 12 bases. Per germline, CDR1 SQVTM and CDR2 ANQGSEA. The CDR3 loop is CSGNIDDEQYF. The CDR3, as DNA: TGCAGCGGGAACATCGACGACGAGCAGTACTTC.

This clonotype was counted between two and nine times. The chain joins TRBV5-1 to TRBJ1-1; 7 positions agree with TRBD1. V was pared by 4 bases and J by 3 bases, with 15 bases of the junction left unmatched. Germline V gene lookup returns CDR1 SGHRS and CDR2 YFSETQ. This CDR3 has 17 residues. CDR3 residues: CASSPDPGGLVYTEAFF. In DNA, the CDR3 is TGCGCCAGCAGCCCCGACCCAGGGGGTCTAGTTTACACTGAAGCTTTCTTT.

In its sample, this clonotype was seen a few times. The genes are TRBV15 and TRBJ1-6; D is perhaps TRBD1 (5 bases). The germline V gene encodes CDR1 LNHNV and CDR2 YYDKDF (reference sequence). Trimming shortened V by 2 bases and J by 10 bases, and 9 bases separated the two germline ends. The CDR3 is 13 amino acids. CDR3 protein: CATSRQGGSPLHF. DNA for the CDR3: TGTGCCACCAGCAGACAGGGTGGGTCACCCCTCCACTTT.

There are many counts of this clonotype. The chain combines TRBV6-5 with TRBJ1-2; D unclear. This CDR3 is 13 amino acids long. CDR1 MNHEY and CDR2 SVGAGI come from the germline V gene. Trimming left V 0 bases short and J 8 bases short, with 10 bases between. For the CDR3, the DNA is TGTGCCAGCAGTTACTCAGCCGGGTACGGCTACACCTTC. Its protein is CASSYSAGYGYTF.

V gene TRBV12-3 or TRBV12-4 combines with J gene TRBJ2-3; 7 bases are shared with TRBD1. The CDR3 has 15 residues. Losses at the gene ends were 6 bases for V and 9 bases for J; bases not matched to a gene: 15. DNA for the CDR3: TGTGCCAGCAGCCCGACAGGGTCACTTTCAAACACGCAGTATTTT. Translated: CASSPTGSLSNTQYF.

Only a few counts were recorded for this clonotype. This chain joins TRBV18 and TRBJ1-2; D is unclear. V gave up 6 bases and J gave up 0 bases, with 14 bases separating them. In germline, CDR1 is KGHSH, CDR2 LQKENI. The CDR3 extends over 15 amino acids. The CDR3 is CASSNRAQANYGYTF. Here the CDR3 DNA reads TGTGCCAGCTCGAACCGGGCCCAGGCTAACTATGGCTACACCTTC.

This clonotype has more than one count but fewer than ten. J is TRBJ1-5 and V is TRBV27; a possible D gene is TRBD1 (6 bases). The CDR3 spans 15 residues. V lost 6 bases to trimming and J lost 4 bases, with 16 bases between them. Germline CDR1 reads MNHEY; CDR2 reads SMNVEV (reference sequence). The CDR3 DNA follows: TGTGCCAGCAGACCGGGACAAGGGATGAATCAGCCCCAGCATTTT. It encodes CASRPGQGMNQPQHF.

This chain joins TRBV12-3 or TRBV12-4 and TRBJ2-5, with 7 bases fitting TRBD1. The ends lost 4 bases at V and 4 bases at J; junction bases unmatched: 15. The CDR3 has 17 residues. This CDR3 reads CASSSGGGRGRRETQYF. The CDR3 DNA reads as TGTGCCAGCAGTTCTGGGGGTGGTAGGGGGCGACGAGAGACCCAGTACTTC.

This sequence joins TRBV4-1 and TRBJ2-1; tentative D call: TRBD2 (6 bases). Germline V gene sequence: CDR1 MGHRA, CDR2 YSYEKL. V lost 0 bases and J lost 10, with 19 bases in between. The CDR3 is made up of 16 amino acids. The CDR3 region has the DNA TGCGCCAGCAGCCAAGATCAACGCTCCGGAGGGGCGGAGCAGTTCTTC. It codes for CASSQDQRSGGAEQFF.

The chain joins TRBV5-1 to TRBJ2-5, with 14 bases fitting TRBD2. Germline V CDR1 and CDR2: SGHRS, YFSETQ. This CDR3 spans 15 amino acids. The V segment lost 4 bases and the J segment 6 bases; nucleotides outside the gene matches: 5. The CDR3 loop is CASSGGTSGSQTQYF. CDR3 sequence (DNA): TGCGCCAGCAGCGGCGGGACTAGCGGGAGTCAGACCCAGTACTTC. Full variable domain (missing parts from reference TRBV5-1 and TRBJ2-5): KAGVTQTPRYLIKTRGQQVTLSCSPISGHRSVSWYQQTPGQGLQFLFEYFSETQRNKGNFPGRFSGRQFSNSRSEMNVSTLELGDSALYLCASSGGTSGSQTQYFGPGTRLLVL.

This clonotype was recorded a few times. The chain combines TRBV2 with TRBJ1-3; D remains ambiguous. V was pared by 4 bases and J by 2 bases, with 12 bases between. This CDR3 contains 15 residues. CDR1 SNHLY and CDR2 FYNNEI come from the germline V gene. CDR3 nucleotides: TGTGCCAGCAGTGGTTCGGTCGAGACTGGAAACACCATATATTTT. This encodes CASSGSVETGNTIYF.

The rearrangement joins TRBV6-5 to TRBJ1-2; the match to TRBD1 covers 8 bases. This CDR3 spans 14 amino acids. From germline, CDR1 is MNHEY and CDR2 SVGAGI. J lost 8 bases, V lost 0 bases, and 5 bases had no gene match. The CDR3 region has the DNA TGTGCCAGCAGTTACTCAGGACAGGGAACGGGCTACACCTTC. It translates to CASSYSGQGTGYTF.

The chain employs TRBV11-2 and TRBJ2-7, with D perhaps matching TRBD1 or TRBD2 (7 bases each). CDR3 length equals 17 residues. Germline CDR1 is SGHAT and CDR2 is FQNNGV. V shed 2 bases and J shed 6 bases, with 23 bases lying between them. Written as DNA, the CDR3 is TGTGCCAGCAGCTTATCCAGGGGGAGCGGGGCTATACCCGAGCAGTACTTC. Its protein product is CASSLSRGSGAIPEQYF.

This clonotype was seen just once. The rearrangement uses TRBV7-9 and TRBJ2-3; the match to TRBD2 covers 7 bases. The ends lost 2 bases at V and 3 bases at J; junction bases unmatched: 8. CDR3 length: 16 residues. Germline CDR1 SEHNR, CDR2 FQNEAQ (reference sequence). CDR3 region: CASSLIYRGVTDTQYF. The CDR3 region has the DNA TGTGCCAGCAGCTTAATTTATCGGGGGGTTACAGATACGCAGTATTTT.